The rows below give T cell receptor beta chains drawn from one sample of a study of regulatory T cells in long-lasting Graves disease. TCRdb itself ran the multiplex PCR reads through MiXCR, one entry per CDR3 protein. The sample lists 400,000 to 500,000 distinct CDR3 sequences, about 15% occurring once. The same data also went into a second study, on T cells in Graves' hyperthyroidism and ophthalmopathy.

Here the sequenced sample was peripheral blood mononuclear cells (PBMCs), taken at new diagnosis, from a patient treated with antithyroid drugs. These receptors all stem from a woman in her forties or fifties with Graves disease. CDR3s include the opening cysteine and the closing phenylalanine or tryptophan. The D gene is left open where the match is weak. Clone size appears in some rows only: once, few, many, or a class for an expanded clone.

cdr3_nt: TGTGTCAGTAGTATGAAGTTAGCGGGCCCGAGCACAGATACGCAGTATTTT; cdr3_aa: CVSSMKLAGPSTDTQYF; v_call: TRBV19; j_call: TRBJ2-3; clone_size: -; d_call: TRBD2
cdr3_nt: TGTGCCAGCAGTCCGCCTCAGGCGAAGAATTCACCCCTCCACTTT; cdr3_aa: CASSPPQAKNSPLHF; v_call: TRBV28; j_call: TRBJ1-6; clone_size: -; d_call: -
cdr3_nt: TGTGCCAGCAGCCCCTGGGACAGACCCTACTCTGGAAACACCATATATTTT; cdr3_aa: CASSPWDRPYSGNTIYF; v_call: TRBV11-2; j_call: TRBJ1-3; clone_size: -; d_call: TRBD1
cdr3_nt: TGTGCCAGCAGCCAAGTAACCAGGCCCTACAATGAGCAGTTCTTC; cdr3_aa: CASSQVTRPYNEQFF; v_call: TRBV3-1; j_call: TRBJ2-1; clone_size: many; d_call: -
cdr3_nt: TGTGCCAGCAGTACAGGACAGATGCAAGAGACCCAGTACTTC; cdr3_aa: CASSTGQMQETQYF; v_call: TRBV12-3/TRBV12-4; j_call: TRBJ2-5; clone_size: many; d_call: -
cdr3_nt: TGCGCCAGCAGCTACATGGAAGGCTACGAGCAGTACTTC; cdr3_aa: CASSYMEGYEQYF; v_call: TRBV5-1; j_call: TRBJ2-7; clone_size: many; d_call: -
cdr3_nt: TGCGCCAGCAGCTGGGGGACTTTTTCGATCTACAATGAGCAGTTCTTC; cdr3_aa: CASSWGTFSIYNEQFF; v_call: TRBV5-1; j_call: TRBJ2-1; clone_size: many; d_call: -
cdr3_nt: TGTGCCATCAGCGAAATAGACAGGCAAGAGACCCAGTACTTC; cdr3_aa: CAISEIDRQETQYF; v_call: TRBV10-3; j_call: TRBJ2-5; clone_size: few; d_call: -
cdr3_nt: TGCGCCAGCAGCTTGGCCGGGACTAGCGGAACCTTC; cdr3_aa: CASSLAGTSGTF; v_call: TRBV5-1; j_call: TRBJ2-1; clone_size: many; d_call: TRBD2
cdr3_nt: TGTGCCAGCAGCTTAGATGGGGGACGACTGTTTTTT; cdr3_aa: CASSLDGGRLFF; v_call: TRBV7-9; j_call: TRBJ1-4; clone_size: -; d_call: -
cdr3_nt: TGTGCCAGCAGTTACCCCACCCGGGGACAGGCGTTAACCTACGAGCAGTACTTC; cdr3_aa: CASSYPTRGQALTYEQYF; v_call: TRBV6-5; j_call: TRBJ2-7; clone_size: many; d_call: TRBD1
cdr3_nt: TGTGCCAGCAGCCAAGATGTTCAGGGTGCCACAGATACGCAGTATTTT; cdr3_aa: CASSQDVQGATDTQYF; v_call: TRBV4-2; j_call: TRBJ2-3; clone_size: few; d_call: -
cdr3_nt: TGTGCCAGCAGTCTTAGCGGGAGCTATTACAATGAGCAGTTCTTC; cdr3_aa: CASSLSGSYYNEQFF; v_call: TRBV27; j_call: TRBJ2-1; clone_size: many; d_call: TRBD2
cdr3_nt: TGTGCCAGCACAGGGGATAACTATGGCTACACCTTC; cdr3_aa: CASTGDNYGYTF; v_call: TRBV12-3/TRBV12-4; j_call: TRBJ1-2; clone_size: many; d_call: -
cdr3_nt: TGCGCCAGCAGCCACAAGACGAACACCATGAACACTGAAGCTTTCTTT; cdr3_aa: CASSHKTNTMNTEAFF; v_call: TRBV5-1; j_call: TRBJ1-1; clone_size: -; d_call: -
cdr3_nt: TGTGCCAGCAGCTCGGGCCCAGCGGGAAGCTCCTACGAGCAGTACTTC; cdr3_aa: CASSSGPAGSSYEQYF; v_call: TRBV7-6; j_call: TRBJ2-7; clone_size: -; d_call: TRBD2
cdr3_nt: TGTGCCAGCAGCCCAGCTAGCGGGAGATCCTACGAGCAGTACTTC; cdr3_aa: CASSPASGRSYEQYF; v_call: TRBV28; j_call: TRBJ2-7; clone_size: -; d_call: TRBD2
cdr3_nt: TGTGCCAGCAGGATAGCGGGAGAAGCAGATACGCAGTATTTT; cdr3_aa: CASRIAGEADTQYF; v_call: TRBV6-1; j_call: TRBJ2-3; clone_size: many; d_call: TRBD2
cdr3_nt: TGTGCCAGCAGCGGGACCTCACGAGATACGCAGTATTTT; cdr3_aa: CASSGTSRDTQYF; v_call: TRBV3-1; j_call: TRBJ2-3; clone_size: many; d_call: -
cdr3_nt: TGTGCCAGCAGCTTTCAGGGAACAAACGAGCAGTACTTC; cdr3_aa: CASSFQGTNEQYF; v_call: TRBV5-5; j_call: TRBJ2-7; clone_size: many; d_call: -
cdr3_nt: TGTGCCAGCAGCCCTGGAGGAATATACAATGAGCAGTTCTTC; cdr3_aa: CASSPGGIYNEQFF; v_call: TRBV7-3; j_call: TRBJ2-1; clone_size: many; d_call: -
cdr3_nt: TGTGCCAGCAGCCCGACTAGCGTGGATACGCAGTGTTTT; cdr3_aa: CASSPTSVDTQCF; v_call: TRBV11-2; j_call: TRBJ2-3; clone_size: few; d_call: TRBD2
cdr3_nt: TGTGCCAGCAACGAGCTAGCGTCGTACAATGAGCAGTTCTTC; cdr3_aa: CASNELASYNEQFF; v_call: TRBV2; j_call: TRBJ2-1; clone_size: many; d_call: -
cdr3_nt: TGTGCCGCTAACAGGGACGCCACTGAAGCTTTCTTT; cdr3_aa: CAANRDATEAFF; v_call: TRBV10-3; j_call: TRBJ1-1; clone_size: many; d_call: -
cdr3_nt: TGTGCCAGCAGTTTGTGGCACAGCCCCTACGAGCAGTACTTC; cdr3_aa: CASSLWHSPYEQYF; v_call: TRBV28; j_call: TRBJ2-7; clone_size: many; d_call: -
cdr3_nt: TGTGCCAGCAGTGTCGGGACTAGCGGGCGGGAGACCCAGTACTTC; cdr3_aa: CASSVGTSGRETQYF; v_call: TRBV25-1; j_call: TRBJ2-5; clone_size: -; d_call: TRBD2
cdr3_nt: TGTGCCAGCAGTTACCTTACAGGGACAAAGACCCAGTACTTC; cdr3_aa: CASSYLTGTKTQYF; v_call: TRBV6-5; j_call: TRBJ2-5; clone_size: many; d_call: -
cdr3_nt: TGTGCCAGCAGTGAACAGGGTACGGTGTACGAGCAGTACTTC; cdr3_aa: CASSEQGTVYEQYF; v_call: TRBV2; j_call: TRBJ2-7; clone_size: many; d_call: -
cdr3_nt: TGTGCCAGCAGTCCAGATCTTTCGAATGAGCAGTTCTTC; cdr3_aa: CASSPDLSNEQFF; v_call: TRBV12-3/TRBV12-4; j_call: TRBJ2-1; clone_size: -; d_call: -
cdr3_nt: TGTGCCACCAGTGGGACAGGGAGCTCTGGGGCCAACGTCCTGACTTTC; cdr3_aa: CATSGTGSSGANVLTF; v_call: TRBV24-1; j_call: TRBJ2-6; clone_size: -; d_call: TRBD1
cdr3_nt: TGTGCCAGCCGAAACGGGGGATTGGACACAGATACGCAGTATTTT; cdr3_aa: CASRNGGLDTDTQYF; v_call: TRBV28; j_call: TRBJ2-3; clone_size: many; d_call: -
cdr3_nt: TGTGCCAGCAGTGAAGGATTAGGCAGTTTCCTCACCGGGGAGCTGTTTTTT; cdr3_aa: CASSEGLGSFLTGELFF; v_call: TRBV2; j_call: TRBJ2-2; clone_size: few; d_call: -
cdr3_nt: TGTGCCTGGAGACCGAGCCAAGGACAGGGGCCTACTGAAGCTTTCTTT; cdr3_aa: CAWRPSQGQGPTEAFF; v_call: TRBV30; j_call: TRBJ1-1; clone_size: -; d_call: TRBD1
cdr3_nt: TGTGCCAGCAGCTTGGGTTCGGGGGGCGACGGCTACACCTTC; cdr3_aa: CASSLGSGGDGYTF; v_call: TRBV5-6; j_call: TRBJ1-2; clone_size: -; d_call: -
cdr3_nt: TGTGCCATGGGGACTAGCGGGAGAGGGGGCTACAATGAGCAGTTCTTC; cdr3_aa: CAMGTSGRGGYNEQFF; v_call: TRBV6-2/TRBV6-3; j_call: TRBJ2-1; clone_size: -; d_call: TRBD2